Listed below are T cell receptor beta chains from one sample, sequenced in a study of response to subunit inactivated influenza vaccine. TCRdb used MiXCR to reprocess the RT-PCR reads, holding one entry per CDR3 protein. Of about 620,000 distinct CDR3 sequences listed, around 11% are singletons. The same specimen was also included in a second study, on T cells expressing NK-cell markers.

Sample: PBMCs from blood, taken on the day of vaccination. The receptors come from a man aged 45-60 years who received an inactivated influenza vaccine. Both conserved end residues are part of each CDR3. Fields, in order: CDR3 DNA, CDR3 protein, D gene, V gene, J gene, clone size. D genes are given only for firm matches. The size entry is marked missing in some rows and otherwise reads once, few, many or a size class.

TGCAGCGTTGGAGACAGGGGGAACTATGGCTACACCTTC	CSVGDRGNYGYTF	TRBD1	TRBV29-1	TRBJ1-2	many
TGCAGTGCTAAGGACACTTACAATGAGCAGTTCTTC	CSAKDTYNEQFF	-	TRBV20-1	TRBJ2-1	-
TGCAGTGGGAGGAGCGGGAGGAGGGGCAATGAGCAGTTCTTC	CSGRSGRRGNEQFF	TRBD2	TRBV20-1	TRBJ2-1	-
TGTGCCAGCAGCTCTAGCGGGGGGGCCGACGAAGAGACCCAGTACTTC	CASSSSGGADEETQYF	TRBD2	TRBV4-2	TRBJ2-5	-
TGCGCCAGCACGCTCGGGCAGCCTCAAGAGACCCAGTACTTC	CASTLGQPQETQYF	-	TRBV5-1	TRBJ2-5	few
TGTGCCATCAATATGGCTAGCGGCACAGATACGCAGTATTTT	CAINMASGTDTQYF	-	TRBV10-3	TRBJ2-3	-
TGCAGCGTTGAAGAGGGGTACGGCGGGAGCTTAGGGGAGACCCAGTATTTC	CSVEEGYGGSLGETQYF	TRBD2	TRBV29-1	TRBJ2-5	-
TGTGCCAGCAGTTTACGGTACGCCGGGGGCGAGCAGTACTTC	CASSLRYAGGEQYF	-	TRBV12-3/TRBV12-4	TRBJ2-7	-
TGTGCCAGCAGCGTAGCACAGACACTGAACACCGGGGAGCTGTTTTTT	CASSVAQTLNTGELFF	-	TRBV9	TRBJ2-2	-
TGTGCCAGCAGTTTACCGGTGGAAGAGACCCAGTACTTC	CASSLPVEETQYF	-	TRBV28	TRBJ2-5	-
TGTGCCAGCAGTTACCGACTAGTCACCTGGGAGCAGTACTTC	CASSYRLVTWEQYF	-	TRBV28	TRBJ2-7	-
TGCGCCAGCAGCTCAGGACGGACAACTAATGAAAAACTGTTTTTT	CASSSGRTTNEKLFF	-	TRBV5-1	TRBJ1-4	-
TGTGCCAGCAGCACGAGGGCAGATACTAGCACAGATACGCAGTATTTT	CASSTRADTSTDTQYF	-	TRBV5-5	TRBJ2-3	-
TGTGCCAGCAGCCACAGGCAGTTCTCCTACAATGAGCAGTTCTTC	CASSHRQFSYNEQFF	-	TRBV3-1	TRBJ2-1	few
TGTGCCAGCAGCCATAGAGCGGCAACCCAGGGGCAGTACTTC	CASSHRAATQGQYF	-	TRBV3-1	TRBJ2-7	many
TGTGCCAGCAGTGTTGACAGGGGTGGCACAGATACGCAGTATTTT	CASSVDRGGTDTQYF	TRBD1	TRBV2	TRBJ2-3	-
TGTGCCAGCGGCAGACAGGGGGGCGAGCAGTACTTC	CASGRQGGEQYF	TRBD1	TRBV12-3/TRBV12-4	TRBJ2-7	-
TGTGCCAGCAGCGTAGGTGCGACGGGGGTAGCCTACGAGCAGTACTTC	CASSVGATGVAYEQYF	-	TRBV9	TRBJ2-7	-
TGTGCCAGCAGCGTAGTCATTGGGGAGGCTGGGGCCAACGTCCTGACTTTC	CASSVVIGEAGANVLTF	-	TRBV9	TRBJ2-6	-
TGTGCCTGGAGTGTGCAGGGGGCGACGCTCTATGGCTACACCTTC	CAWSVQGATLYGYTF	TRBD1	TRBV30	TRBJ1-2	-
TGCAGTGCTCAGGGTCGAGGGCACGAGCAGTACTTC	CSAQGRGHEQYF	-	TRBV20-1	TRBJ2-7	-
TGTGCCAGCAGCTTAGCGGGGGCCTCCTACAATGAGCAGTTCTTC	CASSLAGASYNEQFF	-	TRBV7-2	TRBJ2-1	many
TGTGCCAGCAGCGCCGGGACAGGGTATCAGCCCCAGCATTTT	CASSAGTGYQPQHF	TRBD1	TRBV2	TRBJ1-5	few
TGTGCCAGCAGCCTCCGGGTCCATCATCAGCCCCAGCATTTT	CASSLRVHHQPQHF	-	TRBV27	TRBJ1-5	few
TGTGCCAGCGGAACACAGGGTACCGTCTACGAGCAGTACTTC	CASGTQGTVYEQYF	-	TRBV28	TRBJ2-7	-
TGTGCCAGCAGCCCTCCTAGCGGTTCCTACAATGAGCAGTTCTTC	CASSPPSGSYNEQFF	TRBD2	TRBV3-1	TRBJ2-1	many
TGTGCCAGCAGCTTGGATGGGGGGTTTTACGAGCAGTACTTC	CASSLDGGFYEQYF	-	TRBV5-6	TRBJ2-7	few
TGTGCCAGCAACGACAGGGCGTTCACCGGGGAGCTGTTTTTT	CASNDRAFTGELFF	TRBD1	TRBV2	TRBJ2-2	many
TGTGCCAGCAGGCCTTCTTTGGGACAGGGATGGTACAATGAGCAGTTCTTC	CASRPSLGQGWYNEQFF	TRBD1	TRBV28	TRBJ2-1	few
TGCAGTGCCCCTGTTCAAGAGACCCAGTATTTC	CSAPVQETQYF	-	TRBV20-1	TRBJ2-5	-
TGTGCCAGCAGCCGGGGGTCCTACAATGAGCAGTTCTTC	CASSRGSYNEQFF	-	TRBV7-2	TRBJ2-1	many
TGCGCCAGCAGCTTCTCCGGAACAGCGGGGGCCTACTACGAGCAGTACTTC	CASSFSGTAGAYYEQYF	TRBD2	TRBV5-1	TRBJ2-7	few
TGTGCCAGCAGTTTATCATTTGGACAGGGGGTATACACCGGGGAGCTGTTTTTT	CASSLSFGQGVYTGELFF	TRBD1	TRBV12-3/TRBV12-4	TRBJ2-2	-
TGCAGTGCTAGAGCTTTGGGAAAAGGGGCCGGGGAGCTGTTTTTT	CSARALGKGAGELFF	-	TRBV20-1	TRBJ2-2	few
TGCGCCAGCAGCCAAGACCGGGGAAATTCACCCCTCCACTTT	CASSQDRGNSPLHF	-	TRBV3-1	TRBJ1-6	many
TGTGCCAGCAGCGTAGGGACAGTCATTCCCGGGGAGCTGTTTTTT	CASSVGTVIPGELFF	-	TRBV9	TRBJ2-2	many
TGTGCCAGCAGCGTCCGGGTCCTGGGAGATACGCAGTATTTT	CASSVRVLGDTQYF	-	TRBV7-8	TRBJ2-3	few
TGTGCCAGCAGCCTCCAGGGACTAGTAGCAGATACGCAGTATTTT	CASSLQGLVADTQYF	TRBD2	TRBV3-1	TRBJ2-3	few
TGTGCCAGCAGTTCCGACACTTATAGCAATCAGCCCCAGCATTTT	CASSSDTYSNQPQHF	-	TRBV28	TRBJ1-5	few
TGTGCCAGCAGCTCTCTAGGACAGGGGGCTTCAGATACGCAGTATTTT	CASSSLGQGASDTQYF	TRBD1	TRBV7-3	TRBJ2-3	-
TGTGCCAGCAGTTTACCAGACTTGAACAATGAGCAGTTCTTC	CASSLPDLNNEQFF	-	TRBV28	TRBJ2-1	few
TGCGCCTGCGGGGTCGAGTGGAGAGATACGCAGTATTTT	CACGVEWRDTQYF	-	TRBV5-1	TRBJ2-3	few
TGTGCCAGCAGCTTAGCCCGGGACAGGGTAAACACTGAAGCTTTCTTT	CASSLARDRVNTEAFF	TRBD1	TRBV7-8	TRBJ1-1	few
TGTGCCAGCAGTAGCGGGAGTGATACCGGGGAGCTGTTTTTT	CASSSGSDTGELFF	TRBD2	TRBV2	TRBJ2-2	many
TGTGCCAGCAGCCGACAGGGAGTAGCATCCGAGCAGTACTTC	CASSRQGVASEQYF	TRBD1	TRBV5-5	TRBJ2-7	few
TGTGCCAGCAGTTTGGAGTTCTCCTACGAGCAGTACTTC	CASSLEFSYEQYF	-	TRBV12-3/TRBV12-4	TRBJ2-7	many
TGTGCCAGCAGCTTAACTGGCCACGAGTCCACAGATACGCAGTATTTT	CASSLTGHESTDTQYF	-	TRBV7-3	TRBJ2-3	few
TGTGCCAGCAGCCTACCGAGAGGTAGCCACAATGAGCAGTTCTTC	CASSLPRGSHNEQFF	-	TRBV7-8	TRBJ2-1	few
TGTGCCAGTAGCCCCGGGACAGGGAGTTTGGGCACCGGGGAGCTGTTTTTT	CASSPGTGSLGTGELFF	TRBD1	TRBV19	TRBJ2-2	once
TGTGCCAGCATGCAACATCTGACTAGCGGGGGAAGGGTCGTGGAGACCCAGTACTTC	CASMQHLTSGGRVVETQYF	TRBD2	TRBV11-2	TRBJ2-5	-
TGCGCCAGCACTGATACGGGGAATGAGCAGTTCTTC	CASTDTGNEQFF	-	TRBV5-1	TRBJ2-1	-
TGTGCCAGCAGCCAAGAAAACCTAGCGGGAGGAAGGGGTGAGCAGTTCTTC	CASSQENLAGGRGEQFF	TRBD2	TRBV4-2	TRBJ2-1	few
TGTGCCAGCAGAGACTACTCCTACAATGAGCAGTTCTTC	CASRDYSYNEQFF	-	TRBV12-3/TRBV12-4	TRBJ2-1	-